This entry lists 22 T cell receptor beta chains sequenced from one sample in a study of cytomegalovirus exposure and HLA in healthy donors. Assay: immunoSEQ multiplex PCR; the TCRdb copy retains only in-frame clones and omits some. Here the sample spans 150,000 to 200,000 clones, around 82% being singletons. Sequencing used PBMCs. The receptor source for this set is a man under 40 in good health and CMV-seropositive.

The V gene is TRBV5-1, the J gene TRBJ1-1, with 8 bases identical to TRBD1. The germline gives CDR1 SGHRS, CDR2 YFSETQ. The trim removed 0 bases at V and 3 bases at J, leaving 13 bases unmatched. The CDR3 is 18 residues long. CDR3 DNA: TGCGCCAGCAGCTTGGTTGGGGCAGGGGGCCGCCTTCACACTGAAGCTTTCTTT. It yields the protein CASSLVGAGGRLHTEAFF.

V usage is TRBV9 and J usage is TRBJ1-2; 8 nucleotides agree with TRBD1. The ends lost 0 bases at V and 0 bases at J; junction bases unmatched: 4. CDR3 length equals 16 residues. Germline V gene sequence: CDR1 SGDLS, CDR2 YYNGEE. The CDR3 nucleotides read TGTGCCAGCAGCGTAGGACGGGACAGGCCTAACTATGGCTACACCTTC. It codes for CASSVGRDRPNYGYTF.

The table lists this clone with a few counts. In DNA form, the CDR3 reads TGTGCCAGCAGCTTCTCCCCCTTTTCCGAGCAGTACTTC. It specifies CASSFSPFSEQYF. The chain joins TRBV7-3 to TRBJ2-7, with D unclear. This CDR3 has 13 residues. V was trimmed by 3 bases and J by 6 bases, leaving 12 bases between them. The V gene's germline CDR1 is SGHTA and CDR2 FQGTGA.

As DNA, the CDR3 is TGTGCCAGCAGCTTACGGGATTTCTATAGCAATCAGCCCCAGCATTTT. Translation gives CASSLRDFYSNQPQHF. The chain couples TRBV7-8 to TRBJ1-5; D gene ambiguous. Trimming left V 2 bases short and J 0 bases short, with 11 bases between. This CDR3 comprises 16 residues. Germline CDR1 and CDR2: SGHVS and FQNEAQ.

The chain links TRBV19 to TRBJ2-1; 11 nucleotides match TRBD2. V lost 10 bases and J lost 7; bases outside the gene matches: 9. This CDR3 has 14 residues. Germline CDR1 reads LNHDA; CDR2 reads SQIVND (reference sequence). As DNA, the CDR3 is TGTGCCACCTCACTAGCGGGAGTGGGGAATGAGCAGTTCTTC. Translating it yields CATSLAGVGNEQFF. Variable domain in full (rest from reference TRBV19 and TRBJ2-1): DGGITQSPKYLFRKEGQNVTLSCEQNLNHDAMYWYRQDPGQGLRLIYYSQIVNDFQKGDIAEGYSVSREKKESFPLTVTSAQKNPTAFYLCATSLAGVGNEQFFGPGTRLTVL.

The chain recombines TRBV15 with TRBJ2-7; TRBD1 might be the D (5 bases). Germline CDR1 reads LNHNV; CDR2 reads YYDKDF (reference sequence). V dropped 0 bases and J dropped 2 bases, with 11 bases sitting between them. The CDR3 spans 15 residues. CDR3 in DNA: TGTGCCACCAGCAGAGAACCAGGGAAAGCCTACGAGCAGTACTTC. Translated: CATSREPGKAYEQYF.

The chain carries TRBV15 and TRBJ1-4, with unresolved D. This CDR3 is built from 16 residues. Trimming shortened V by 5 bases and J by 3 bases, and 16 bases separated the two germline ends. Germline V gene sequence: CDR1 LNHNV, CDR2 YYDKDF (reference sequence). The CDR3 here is CATSGVAGVANEKLFF. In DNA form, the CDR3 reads TGTGCCACCAGCGGCGTGGCAGGTGTGGCTAATGAAAAACTGTTTTTT.

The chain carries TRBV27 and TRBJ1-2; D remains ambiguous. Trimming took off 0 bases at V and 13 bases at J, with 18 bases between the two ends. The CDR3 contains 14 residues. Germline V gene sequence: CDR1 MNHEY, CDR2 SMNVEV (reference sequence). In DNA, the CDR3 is TGTGCCAGCAGTTTATCCTTTCCGCGGGGTGAGCGCACCTTC. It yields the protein CASSLSFPRGERTF.

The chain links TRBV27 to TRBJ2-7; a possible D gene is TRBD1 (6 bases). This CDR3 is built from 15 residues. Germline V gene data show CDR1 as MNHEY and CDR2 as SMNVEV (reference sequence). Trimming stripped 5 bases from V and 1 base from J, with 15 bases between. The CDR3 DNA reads TGTGCCAGCAGTCACTCGTGGGGGCCGTCCTACGAGCAGTACTTC. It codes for CASSHSWGPSYEQYF.

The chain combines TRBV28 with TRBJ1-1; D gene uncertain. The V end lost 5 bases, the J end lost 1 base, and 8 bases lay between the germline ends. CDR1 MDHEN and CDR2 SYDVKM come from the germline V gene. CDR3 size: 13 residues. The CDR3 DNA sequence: TGTGCCAGCAGTATCGGGAGGAACACTGAAGCTTTCTTT. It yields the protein CASSIGRNTEAFF.

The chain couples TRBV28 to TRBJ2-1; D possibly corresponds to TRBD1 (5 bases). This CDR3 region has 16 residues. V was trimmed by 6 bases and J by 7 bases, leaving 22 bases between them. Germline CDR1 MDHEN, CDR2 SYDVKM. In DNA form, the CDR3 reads TGTGCCAGCAGCTCCTTCGCAGGGATACGAGGAAATGAGCAGTTCTTC. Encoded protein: CASSSFAGIRGNEQFF.

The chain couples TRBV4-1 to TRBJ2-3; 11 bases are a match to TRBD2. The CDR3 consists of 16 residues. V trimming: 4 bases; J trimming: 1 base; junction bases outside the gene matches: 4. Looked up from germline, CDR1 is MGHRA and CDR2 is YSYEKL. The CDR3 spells CASSPGLAGRTDTQYF. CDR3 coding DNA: TGCGCCAGCAGCCCTGGACTAGCGGGTCGCACAGATACGCAGTATTTT.

CDR3 amino acids: CASSISGTGPYGYTF. The CDR3 region has the DNA TGTGCCAGCAGTATATCCGGGACAGGGCCCTATGGCTACACCTTC. The V gene is TRBV28, the J gene TRBJ1-2; 9 positions agree with TRBD1. V shed 5 bases, J shed 4 bases, and the junction held 8 bases outside the gene matches. This CDR3 has 15 residues. Germline lookup yields CDR1 MDHEN and CDR2 SYDVKM.

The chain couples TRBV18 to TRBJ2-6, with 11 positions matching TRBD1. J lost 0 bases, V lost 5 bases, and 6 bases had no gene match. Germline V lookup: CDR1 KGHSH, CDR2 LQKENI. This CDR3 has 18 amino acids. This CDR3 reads CASSVTGTGGSGANVLTF. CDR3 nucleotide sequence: TGTGCCAGCTCAGTTACCGGGACAGGGGGCTCTGGGGCCAACGTCCTGACTTTC.

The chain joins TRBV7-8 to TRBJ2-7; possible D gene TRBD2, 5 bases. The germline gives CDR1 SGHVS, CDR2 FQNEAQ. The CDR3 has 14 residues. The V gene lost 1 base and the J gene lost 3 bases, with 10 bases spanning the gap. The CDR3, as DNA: TGTGCCAGCAGCTTAGGAGGGATAGGCTACGAGCAGTACTTC. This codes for CASSLGGIGYEQYF.

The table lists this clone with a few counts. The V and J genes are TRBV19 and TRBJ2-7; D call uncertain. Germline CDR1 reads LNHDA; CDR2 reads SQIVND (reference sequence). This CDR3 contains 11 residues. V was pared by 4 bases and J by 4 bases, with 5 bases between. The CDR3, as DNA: TGTGCCAGTAGTACCCATTACGAGCAGTACTTC. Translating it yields CASSTHYEQYF.

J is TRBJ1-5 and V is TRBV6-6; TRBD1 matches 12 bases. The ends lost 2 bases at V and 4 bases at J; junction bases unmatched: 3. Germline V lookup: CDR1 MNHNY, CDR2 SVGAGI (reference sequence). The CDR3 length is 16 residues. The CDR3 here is CASSYGTGGGNQPQHF. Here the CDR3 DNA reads TGTGCCAGCAGTTACGGGACAGGGGGCGGGAATCAGCCCCAGCATTTT.

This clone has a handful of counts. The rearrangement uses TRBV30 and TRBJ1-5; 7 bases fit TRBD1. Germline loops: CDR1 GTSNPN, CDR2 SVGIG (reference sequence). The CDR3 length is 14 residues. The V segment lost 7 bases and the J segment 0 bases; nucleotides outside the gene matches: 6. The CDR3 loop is CASWTGISNQPQHF. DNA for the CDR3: TGTGCCTCCTGGACAGGAATTAGCAATCAGCCCCAGCATTTT.

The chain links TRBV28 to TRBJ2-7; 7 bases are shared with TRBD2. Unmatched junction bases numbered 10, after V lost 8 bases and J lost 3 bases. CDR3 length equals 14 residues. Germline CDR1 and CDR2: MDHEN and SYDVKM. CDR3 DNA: TGTGCCAGCTCCACCTTGGGGGGGGGCTACGAGCAGTACTTC. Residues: CASSTLGGGYEQYF. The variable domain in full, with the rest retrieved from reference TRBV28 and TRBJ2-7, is DVKVTQSSRYLVKRTGEKVFLECVQDMDHENMFWYRQDPGLGLRLIYFSYDVKMKEKGDIPEGYSVSREKKERFSLILESASTNQTSMYLCASSTLGGGYEQYFGPGTRLTVT.

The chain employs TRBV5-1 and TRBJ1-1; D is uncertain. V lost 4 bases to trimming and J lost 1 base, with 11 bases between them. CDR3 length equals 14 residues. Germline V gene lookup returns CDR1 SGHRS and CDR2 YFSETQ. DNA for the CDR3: TGCGCCAGCAGCCTACCCGTCCCGAACACTGAAGCTTTCTTT. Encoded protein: CASSLPVPNTEAFF. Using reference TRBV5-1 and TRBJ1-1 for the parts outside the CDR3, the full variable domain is KAGVTQTPRYLIKTRGQQVTLSCSPISGHRSVSWYQQTPGQGLQFLFEYFSETQRNKGNFPGRFSGRQFSNSRSEMNVSTLELGDSALYLCASSLPVPNTEAFFGQGTRLTVV.

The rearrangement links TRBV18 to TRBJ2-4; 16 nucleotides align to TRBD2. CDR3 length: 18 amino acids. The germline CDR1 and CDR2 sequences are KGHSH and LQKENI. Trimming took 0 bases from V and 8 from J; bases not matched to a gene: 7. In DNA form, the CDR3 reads TGTGCCAGCTCACCACCGGGACTAGCGGGAGGGCCTCGGGACATTCAGTACTTC. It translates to CASSPPGLAGGPRDIQYF.

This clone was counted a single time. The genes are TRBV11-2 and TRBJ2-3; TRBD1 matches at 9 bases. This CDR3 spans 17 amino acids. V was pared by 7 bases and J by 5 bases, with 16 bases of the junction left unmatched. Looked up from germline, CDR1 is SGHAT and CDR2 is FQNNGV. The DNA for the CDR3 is TGTGCCAGCATCCAAAGCGTACTGGGACAGGGCATAGATACGCAGTATTTT. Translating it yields CASIQSVLGQGIDTQYF.